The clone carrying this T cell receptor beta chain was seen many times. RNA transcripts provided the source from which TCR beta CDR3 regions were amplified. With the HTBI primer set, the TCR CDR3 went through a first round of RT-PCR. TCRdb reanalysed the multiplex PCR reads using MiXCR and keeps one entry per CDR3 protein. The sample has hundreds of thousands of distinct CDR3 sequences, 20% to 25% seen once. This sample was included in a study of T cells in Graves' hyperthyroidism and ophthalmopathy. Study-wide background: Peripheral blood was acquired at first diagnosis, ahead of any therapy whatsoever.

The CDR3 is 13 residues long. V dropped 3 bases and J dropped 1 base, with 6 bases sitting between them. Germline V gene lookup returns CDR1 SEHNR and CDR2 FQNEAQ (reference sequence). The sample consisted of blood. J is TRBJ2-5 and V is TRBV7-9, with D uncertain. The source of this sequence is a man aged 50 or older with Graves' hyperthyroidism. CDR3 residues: CASSFGIQETQYF. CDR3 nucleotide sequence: TGTGCCAGCAGCTTCGGAATCCAAGAGACCCAGTACTTC.